This TCR beta chain emerged from a study of follicular helper T cells after annual influenza vaccination. As for time point: 2015-2016 season, pre-vaccination. Between roughly 35 and 100 mL of blood was drawn per time point. The protocol was immunoSEQ multiplex PCR, while the TCRdb copy is restricted to in-frame clones and leaves out a portion. The table records under 15,000 clones, about 77% of them present only once. This clonotype was obtained from an adult who received the influenza vaccine. Sequencing used CXCR5- memory CD4+ T cells sorted from blood, obtained on the day of influenza vaccination.

The CDR3 nucleotides read TGTGCCAGCAGTTTCGGGGGCGCAGAGGGCTACACCTTC. Amino acid sequence: CASSFGGAEGYTF. The V call is TRBV28, the J call TRBJ1-2; perhaps TRBD1 as D (6 bases). Trimming removed 3 bases at V and 8 bases at J, with 13 bases between. The CDR3 is 13 residues long. CDR1 and CDR2 (germline): MDHEN, SYDVKM.